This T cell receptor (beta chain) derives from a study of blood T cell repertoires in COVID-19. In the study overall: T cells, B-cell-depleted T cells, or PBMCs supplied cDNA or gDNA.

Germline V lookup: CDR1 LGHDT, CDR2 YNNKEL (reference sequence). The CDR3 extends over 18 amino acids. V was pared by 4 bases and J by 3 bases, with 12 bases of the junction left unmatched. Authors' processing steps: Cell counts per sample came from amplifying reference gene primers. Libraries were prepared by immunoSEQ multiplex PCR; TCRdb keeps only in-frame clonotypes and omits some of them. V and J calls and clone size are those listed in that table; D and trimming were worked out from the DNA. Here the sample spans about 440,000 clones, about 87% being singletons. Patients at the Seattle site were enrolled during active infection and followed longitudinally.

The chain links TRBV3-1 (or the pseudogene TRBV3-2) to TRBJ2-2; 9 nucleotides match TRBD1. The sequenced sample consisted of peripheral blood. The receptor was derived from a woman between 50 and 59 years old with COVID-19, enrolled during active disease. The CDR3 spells CASSLEFGDREYTGELFF. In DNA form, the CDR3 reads TGTGCCAGCAGCCTGGAGTTTGGGGACAGGGAGTACACCGGGGAGCTGTTTTTT.